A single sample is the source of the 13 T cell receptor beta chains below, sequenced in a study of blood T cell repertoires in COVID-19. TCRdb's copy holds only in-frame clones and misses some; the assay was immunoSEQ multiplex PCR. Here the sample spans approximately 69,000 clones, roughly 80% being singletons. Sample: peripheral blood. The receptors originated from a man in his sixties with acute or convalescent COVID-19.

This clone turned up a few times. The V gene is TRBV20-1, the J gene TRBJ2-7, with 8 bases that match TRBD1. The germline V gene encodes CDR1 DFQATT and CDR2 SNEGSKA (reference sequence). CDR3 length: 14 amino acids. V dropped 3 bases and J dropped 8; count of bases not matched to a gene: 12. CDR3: CSASGIPGQEKQYF. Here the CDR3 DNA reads TGCAGTGCTAGTGGGATCCCGGGACAGGAGAAGCAGTACTTC.

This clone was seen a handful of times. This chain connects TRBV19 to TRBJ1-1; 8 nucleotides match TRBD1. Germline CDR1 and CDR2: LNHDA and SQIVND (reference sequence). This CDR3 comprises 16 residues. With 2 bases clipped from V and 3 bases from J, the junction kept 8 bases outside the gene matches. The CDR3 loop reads CASSIPLTGVYTEAFF. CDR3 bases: TGTGCCAGTAGTATACCATTGACAGGGGTCTACACTGAAGCTTTCTTT.

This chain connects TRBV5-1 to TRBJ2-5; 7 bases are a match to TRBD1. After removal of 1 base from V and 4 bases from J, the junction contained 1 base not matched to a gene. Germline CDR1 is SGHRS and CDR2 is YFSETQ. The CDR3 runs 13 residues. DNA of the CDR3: TGCGCCAGCAGCTTGACAGGGGTAGAGACCCAGTACTTC. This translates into CASSLTGVETQYF.

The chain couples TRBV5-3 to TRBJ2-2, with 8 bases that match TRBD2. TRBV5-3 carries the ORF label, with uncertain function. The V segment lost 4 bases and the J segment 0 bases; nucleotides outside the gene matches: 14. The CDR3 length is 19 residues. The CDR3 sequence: CARSPRSSGVLPNTGELFF. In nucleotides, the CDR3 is TGTGCCAGAAGCCCCCGGAGTAGCGGGGTCCTCCCGAACACCGGGGAGCTGTTTTTT.

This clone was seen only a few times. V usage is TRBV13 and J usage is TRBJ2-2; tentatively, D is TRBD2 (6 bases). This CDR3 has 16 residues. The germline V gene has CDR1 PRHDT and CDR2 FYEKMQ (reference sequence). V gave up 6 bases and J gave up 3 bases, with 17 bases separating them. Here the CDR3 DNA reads TGTGCCAGCAGAAGGGGACTCGGTGGGGACACCGGGGAGCTGTTTTTT. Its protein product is CASRRGLGGDTGELFF.

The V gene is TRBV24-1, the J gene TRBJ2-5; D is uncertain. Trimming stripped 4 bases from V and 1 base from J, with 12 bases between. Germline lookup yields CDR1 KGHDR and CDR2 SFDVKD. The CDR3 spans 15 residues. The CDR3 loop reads CATSDPVMSQETQYF. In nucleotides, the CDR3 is TGTGCCACCAGTGACCCCGTGATGAGCCAAGAGACCCAGTACTTC.

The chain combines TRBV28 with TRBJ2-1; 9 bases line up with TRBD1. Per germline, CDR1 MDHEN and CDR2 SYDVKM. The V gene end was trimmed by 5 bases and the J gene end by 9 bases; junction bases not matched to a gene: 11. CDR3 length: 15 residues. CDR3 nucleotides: TGTGCCAGCAGTGCGCCGGGACAGGGTAAGAGTGAGCAGTTCTTC. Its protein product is CASSAPGQGKSEQFF.

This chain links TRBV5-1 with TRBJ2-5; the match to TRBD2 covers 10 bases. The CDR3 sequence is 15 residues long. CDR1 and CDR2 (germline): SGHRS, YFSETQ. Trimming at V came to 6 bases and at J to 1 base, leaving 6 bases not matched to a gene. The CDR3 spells CASTTSGVSQETQYF. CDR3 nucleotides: TGCGCCAGCACCACTAGCGGGGTATCCCAAGAGACCCAGTACTTC. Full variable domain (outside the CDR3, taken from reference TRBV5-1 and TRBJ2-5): KAGVTQTPRYLIKTRGQQVTLSCSPISGHRSVSWYQQTPGQGLQFLFEYFSETQRNKGNFPGRFSGRQFSNSRSEMNVSTLELGDSALYLCASTTSGVSQETQYFGPGTRLLVL.

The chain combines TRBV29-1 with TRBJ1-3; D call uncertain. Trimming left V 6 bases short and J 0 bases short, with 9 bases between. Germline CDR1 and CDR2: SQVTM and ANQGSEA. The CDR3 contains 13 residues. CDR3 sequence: CSVRRDSGNTIYF. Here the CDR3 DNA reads TGCAGCGTCCGACGGGACTCTGGAAACACCATATATTTT.

CDR3 sequence: CASSQDLGGADGYTF. CDR3 DNA: TGTGCCAGCAGCCAAGATCTAGGGGGGGCCGATGGCTACACCTTC. The chain couples TRBV3-1 (or the pseudogene TRBV3-2) to TRBJ1-2, with D perhaps matching TRBD1 (6 bases). V lost 0 bases, J lost 6 bases, and 14 bases lay in between. Germline-derived CDR1 and CDR2 are LGHDT and YNNKEL (reference sequence). The length of the CDR3 is 15 residues.

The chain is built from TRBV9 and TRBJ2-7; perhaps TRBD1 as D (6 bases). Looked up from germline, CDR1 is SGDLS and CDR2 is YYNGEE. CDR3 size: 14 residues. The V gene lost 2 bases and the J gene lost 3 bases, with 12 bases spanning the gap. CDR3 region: CASSVRDTDYEQYF. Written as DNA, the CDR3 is TGTGCCAGCAGCGTCCGGGACACAGACTACGAGCAGTACTTC.

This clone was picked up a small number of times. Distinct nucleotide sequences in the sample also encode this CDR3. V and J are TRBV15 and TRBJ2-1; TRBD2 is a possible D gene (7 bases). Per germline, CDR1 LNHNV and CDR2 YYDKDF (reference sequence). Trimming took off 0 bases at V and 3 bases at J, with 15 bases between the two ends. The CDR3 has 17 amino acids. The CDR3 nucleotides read TGTGCCACCAGCAGAGATAAAGGGGGGGGAAACTACAATGAGCAGTTCTTC. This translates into CATSRDKGGGNYNEQFF.

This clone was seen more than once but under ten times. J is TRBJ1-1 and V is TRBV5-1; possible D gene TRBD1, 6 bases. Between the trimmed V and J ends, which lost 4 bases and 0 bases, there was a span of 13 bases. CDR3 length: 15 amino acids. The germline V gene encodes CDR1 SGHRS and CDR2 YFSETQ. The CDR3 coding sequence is TGCGCCAGCAGCCAAAACAGGGAGATGAACACTGAAGCTTTCTTT. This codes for CASSQNREMNTEAFF.